These 6 T cell receptor beta chains originate from one sample sequenced in a study of Graves' ophthalmopathy and Graves' hyperthyroidism. For repertoire sequencing, the TCR beta CDR3 regions were amplified from RNA transcripts. Second-round multiplex PCR came after a first-round RT-PCR that employed HTBI primers. TCRdb fed the multiplex PCR reads into MiXCR, producing one record per CDR3 protein. The sample has over a million distinct CDR3 sequences, around a third seen once. Specimen: peripheral blood or thyroid tissue (not recorded which). Receptors originate from an adult man with Graves' hyperthyroidism.

This clonotype appeared many times. This sequence joins TRBV6-5 and TRBJ1-1, with D possibly TRBD1 on 5 matching bases. Germline CDR1 is MNHEY and CDR2 is SVGAGI. Trimming removed 7 bases from V and 11 bases from J, with 17 bases in between. The CDR3 is 12 amino acids. The chain's CDR3 is CASMKEDTRAFF. In DNA, the CDR3 is TGTGCCAGCATGAAGGAGGACACCCGGGCTTTCTTT.

A few counts support this clonotype. The CDR3 loop reads CAISVNRGLVSYEQYF. CDR3 DNA: TGTGCCATCAGTGTCAACCGGGGCCTCGTCTCCTACGAGCAGTACTTC. This chain uses TRBV10-3 with TRBJ2-7; the D gene could be TRBD1 or TRBD2 (5 bases each). There are 16 residues in the CDR3. V shed 4 bases and J shed 0 bases, with 16 bases lying between them. Germline V gene sequence: CDR1 ENHRY, CDR2 SYGVKD.

A few counts support this clonotype. This rearrangement joins TRBV12-3 or TRBV12-4 to TRBJ2-7; perhaps TRBD2 as D (6 bases). This CDR3 contains 13 residues. Deletions cut 4 bases from V and 4 bases from J, with 11 bases between. Here the CDR3 DNA reads TGTGCCAGCAGTTGGAATAGCGGATACGAGCAGTACTTC. It yields the protein CASSWNSGYEQYF.

The sample holds a few counts of this clonotype. V usage is TRBV4-2 and J usage is TRBJ2-7; D not resolved. Germline V CDR1 and CDR2: LGHNA, YNFKEQ. The CDR3 is 13 amino acids. Between the trimmed V and J ends, which lost 3 bases and 7 bases, there was a span of 13 bases. The CDR3 spells CASSQNPGPEQYF. The CDR3, as DNA: TGTGCCAGCAGCCAGAACCCCGGGCCTGAGCAGTACTTC.

V gene TRBV7-2 combines with J gene TRBJ1-5; D unresolved. The CDR3 is 11 amino acids. Germline V CDR1 and CDR2: SGHTA, FQGNSA. Trimming cost V 8 bases and J 5 bases, with 7 bases left between them. CDR3 sequence reads: CASLEYQPQHF. Here the CDR3 DNA reads TGTGCCAGCCTGGAGTATCAGCCCCAGCATTTT.

This clonotype was recorded a few times. A much larger clone differs by one base, so this may be a read error. The chain carries TRBV28 and TRBJ2-5; D may be TRBD1 (7 bases). The CDR3 sequence is 13 residues long. Trimming removed 10 bases from V and 2 bases from J, with 14 bases in between. CDR1 is MDHEN and CDR2 is SYDVKM in the germline V gene. The CDR3 coding sequence is TGTGCCATCGGGGCAGGGGGGCAAGAGACCCAGTACTTC. It encodes CAIGAGGQETQYF.